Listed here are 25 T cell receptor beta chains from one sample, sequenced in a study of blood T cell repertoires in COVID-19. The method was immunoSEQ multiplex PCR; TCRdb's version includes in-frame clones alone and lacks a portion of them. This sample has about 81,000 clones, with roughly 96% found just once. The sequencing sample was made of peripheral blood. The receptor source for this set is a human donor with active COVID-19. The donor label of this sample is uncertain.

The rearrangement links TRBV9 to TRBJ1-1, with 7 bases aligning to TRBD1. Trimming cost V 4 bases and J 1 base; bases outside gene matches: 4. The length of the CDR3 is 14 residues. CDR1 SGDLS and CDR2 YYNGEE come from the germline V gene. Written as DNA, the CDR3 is TGTGCCAGCAGCCCCCGGGACAGGAACACTGAAGCTTTCTTT. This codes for CASSPRDRNTEAFF.

CDR3 sequence reads: CASSLGLAGGGFEQFF. DNA of the CDR3: TGCGCCAGCAGCCTGGGACTAGCGGGAGGGGGTTTTGAGCAGTTCTTC. V gene TRBV5-1 combines with J gene TRBJ2-1; 16 bases map to TRBD2. CDR1 is SGHRS and CDR2 is YFSETQ in the germline V gene. There are 16 residues in the CDR3. V was clipped by 4 bases and J by 9 bases; unmatched bases: 7.

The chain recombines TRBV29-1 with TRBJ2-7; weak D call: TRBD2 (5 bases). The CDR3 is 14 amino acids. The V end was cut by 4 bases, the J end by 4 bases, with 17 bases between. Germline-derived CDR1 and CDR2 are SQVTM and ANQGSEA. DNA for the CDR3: TGCAGCGTTGTTTTAGTAGACTATATATACGAGCAGTACTTC. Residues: CSVVLVDYIYEQYF.

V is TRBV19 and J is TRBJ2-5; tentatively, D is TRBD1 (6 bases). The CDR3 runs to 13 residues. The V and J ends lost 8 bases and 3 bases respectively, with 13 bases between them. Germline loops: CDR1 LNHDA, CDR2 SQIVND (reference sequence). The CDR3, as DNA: TGTGCCAGTTCGGACAGCGGTAAAGAGACCCAGTACTTC. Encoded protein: CASSDSGKETQYF. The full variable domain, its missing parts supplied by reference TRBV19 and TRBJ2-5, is DGGITQSPKYLFRKEGQNVTLSCEQNLNHDAMYWYRQDPGQGLRLIYYSQIVNDFQKGDIAEGYSVSREKKESFPLTVTSAQKNPTAFYLCASSDSGKETQYFGPGTRLLVL.

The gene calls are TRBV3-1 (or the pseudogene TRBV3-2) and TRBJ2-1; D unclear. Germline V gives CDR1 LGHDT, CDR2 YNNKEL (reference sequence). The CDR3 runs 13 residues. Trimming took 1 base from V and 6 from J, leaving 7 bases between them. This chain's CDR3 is CASSQARSNEQFF. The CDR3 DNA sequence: TGTGCCAGCAGCCAAGCGCGGAGCAATGAGCAGTTCTTC.

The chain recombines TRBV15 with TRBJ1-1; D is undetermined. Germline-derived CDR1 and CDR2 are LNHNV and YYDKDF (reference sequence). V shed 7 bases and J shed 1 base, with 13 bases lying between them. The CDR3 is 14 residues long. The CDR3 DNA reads TGTGCCACCACCCCCGGGGATCAGAACACTGAAGCTTTCTTT. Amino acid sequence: CATTPGDQNTEAFF.

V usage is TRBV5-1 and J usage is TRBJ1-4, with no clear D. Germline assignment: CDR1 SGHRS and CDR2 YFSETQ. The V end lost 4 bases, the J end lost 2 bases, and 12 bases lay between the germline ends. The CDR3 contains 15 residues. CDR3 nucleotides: TGCGCCAGCAGCCCTGCACCGGTTACTAATGAAAAACTGTTTTTT. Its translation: CASSPAPVTNEKLFF.

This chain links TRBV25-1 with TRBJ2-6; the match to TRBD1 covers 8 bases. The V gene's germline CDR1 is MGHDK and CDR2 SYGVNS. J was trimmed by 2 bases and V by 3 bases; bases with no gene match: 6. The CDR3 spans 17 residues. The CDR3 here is CASSEIQGATGANVLTF. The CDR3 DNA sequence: TGTGCCAGCAGTGAGATCCAGGGGGCGACTGGGGCCAACGTCCTGACTTTC. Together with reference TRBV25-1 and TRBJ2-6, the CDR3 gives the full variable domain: EADIYQTPRYLVIGTGKKITLECSQTMGHDKMYWYQQDPGMELHLIHYSYGVNSTEKGDLSSESTVSRIRTEHFPLTLESARPSHTSQYLCASSEIQGATGANVLTFGAGSRLTVL.

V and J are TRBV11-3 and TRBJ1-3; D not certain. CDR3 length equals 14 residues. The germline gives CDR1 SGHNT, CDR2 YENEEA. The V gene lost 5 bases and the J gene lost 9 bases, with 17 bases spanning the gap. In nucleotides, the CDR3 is TGTGCCAGCAGCCTATCGGCCCAGGTGGGCACCATATATTTT. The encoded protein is CASSLSAQVGTIYF.

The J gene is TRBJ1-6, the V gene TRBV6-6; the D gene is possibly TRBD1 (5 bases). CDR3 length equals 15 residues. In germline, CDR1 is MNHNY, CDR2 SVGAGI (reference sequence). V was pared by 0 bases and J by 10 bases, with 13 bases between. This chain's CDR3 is CASSYSSRGGSPLHF. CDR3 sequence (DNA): TGTGCCAGCAGTTACTCGTCAAGGGGAGGGTCACCCCTCCACTTT.

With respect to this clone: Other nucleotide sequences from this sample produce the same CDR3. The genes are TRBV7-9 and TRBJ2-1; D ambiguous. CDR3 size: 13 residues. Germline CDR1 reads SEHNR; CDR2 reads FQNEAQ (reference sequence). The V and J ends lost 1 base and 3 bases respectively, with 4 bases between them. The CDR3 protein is CASSLDSYNEQFF. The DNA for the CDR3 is TGTGCCAGCAGCTTAGACAGCTACAATGAGCAGTTCTTC.

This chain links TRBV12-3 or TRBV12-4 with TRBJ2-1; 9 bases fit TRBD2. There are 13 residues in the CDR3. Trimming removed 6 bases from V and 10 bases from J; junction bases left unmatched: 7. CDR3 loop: CASSPGLATEQFF. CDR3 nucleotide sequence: TGTGCCAGCAGCCCGGGACTAGCAACGGAGCAGTTCTTC.

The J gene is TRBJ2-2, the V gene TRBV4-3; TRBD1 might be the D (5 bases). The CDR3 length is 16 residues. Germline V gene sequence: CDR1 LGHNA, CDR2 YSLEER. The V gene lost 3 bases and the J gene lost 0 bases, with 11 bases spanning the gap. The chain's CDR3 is CASSHWGSANTGELFF. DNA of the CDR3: TGCGCCAGCAGCCATTGGGGCTCCGCGAACACCGGGGAGCTGTTTTTT.

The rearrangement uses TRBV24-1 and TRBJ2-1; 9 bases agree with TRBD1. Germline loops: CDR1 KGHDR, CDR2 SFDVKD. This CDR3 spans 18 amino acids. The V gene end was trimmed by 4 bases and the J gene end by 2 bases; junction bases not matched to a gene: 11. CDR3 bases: TGTGCCACCAGTGACGAACAACGGACAGGGGCGACCTACAATGAGCAGTTCTTC. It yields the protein CATSDEQRTGATYNEQFF.

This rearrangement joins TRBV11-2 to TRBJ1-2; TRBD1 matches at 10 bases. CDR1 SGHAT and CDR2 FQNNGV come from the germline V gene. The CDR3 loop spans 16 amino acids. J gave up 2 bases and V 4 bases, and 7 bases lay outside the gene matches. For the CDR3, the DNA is TGTGCCAGCAGCTCGAAAGACAGGGGGCTCAACTATGGCTACACCTTC. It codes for CASSSKDRGLNYGYTF.

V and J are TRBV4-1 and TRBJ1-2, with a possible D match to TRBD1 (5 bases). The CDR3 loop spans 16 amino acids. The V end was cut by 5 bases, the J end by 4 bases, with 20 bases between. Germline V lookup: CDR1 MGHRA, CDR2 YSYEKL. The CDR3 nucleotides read TGCGCCAGCAGCAATAAAGTGCGGGGGTTAGGCTATGGCTACACCTTC. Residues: CASSNKVRGLGYGYTF.

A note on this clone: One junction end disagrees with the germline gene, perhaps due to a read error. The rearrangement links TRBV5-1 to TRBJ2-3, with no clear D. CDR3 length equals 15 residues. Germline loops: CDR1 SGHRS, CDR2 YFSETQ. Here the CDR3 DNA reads TGCGCCAGCCGGCAAAAAGTGCAGGCACTGGATATGCAGTATTTT. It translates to CASRQKVQALDMQYF.

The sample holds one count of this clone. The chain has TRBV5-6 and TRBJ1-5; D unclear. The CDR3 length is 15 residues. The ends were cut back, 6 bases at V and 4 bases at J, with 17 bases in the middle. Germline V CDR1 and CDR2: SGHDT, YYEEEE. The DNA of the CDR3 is TGTGCCAGCATCCGGTCGGGGATGGGTAATCAGCCCCAGCATTTT. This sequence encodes CASIRSGMGNQPQHF.

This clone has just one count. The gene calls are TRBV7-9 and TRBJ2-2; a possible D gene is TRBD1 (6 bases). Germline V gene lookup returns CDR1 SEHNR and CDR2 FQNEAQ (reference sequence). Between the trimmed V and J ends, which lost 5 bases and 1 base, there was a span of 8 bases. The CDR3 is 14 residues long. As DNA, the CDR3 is TGTGCCAGCAGCGTACAGGGGAACACCGGGGAGCTGTTTTTT. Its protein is CASSVQGNTGELFF.

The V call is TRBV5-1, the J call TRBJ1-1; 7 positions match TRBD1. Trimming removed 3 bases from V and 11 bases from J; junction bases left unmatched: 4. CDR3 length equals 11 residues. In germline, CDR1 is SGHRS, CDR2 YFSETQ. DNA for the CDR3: TGCGCCAGCAGCTCCGACAGGGACGCTTTCTTT. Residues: CASSSDRDAFF.

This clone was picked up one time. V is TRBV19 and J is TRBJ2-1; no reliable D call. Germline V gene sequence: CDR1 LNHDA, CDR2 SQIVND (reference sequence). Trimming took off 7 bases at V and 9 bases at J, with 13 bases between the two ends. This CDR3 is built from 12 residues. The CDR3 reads CASTLDGSEQFF. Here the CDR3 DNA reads TGTGCCAGTACGCTTGATGGTAGTGAGCAGTTCTTC.

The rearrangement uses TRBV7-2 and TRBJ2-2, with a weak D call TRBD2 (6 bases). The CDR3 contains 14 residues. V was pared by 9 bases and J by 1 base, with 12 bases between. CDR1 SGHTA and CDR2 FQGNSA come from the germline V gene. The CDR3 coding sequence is TGTGCCAGTCGATGGGGGGAGAACACCGGGGAGCTGTTTTTT. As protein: CASRWGENTGELFF.

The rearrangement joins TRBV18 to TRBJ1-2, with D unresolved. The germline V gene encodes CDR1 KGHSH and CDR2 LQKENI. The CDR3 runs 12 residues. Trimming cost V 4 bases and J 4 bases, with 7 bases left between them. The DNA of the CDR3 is TGTGCCAGCTCACAACAGACCTATGGCTACACCTTC. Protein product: CASSQQTYGYTF.

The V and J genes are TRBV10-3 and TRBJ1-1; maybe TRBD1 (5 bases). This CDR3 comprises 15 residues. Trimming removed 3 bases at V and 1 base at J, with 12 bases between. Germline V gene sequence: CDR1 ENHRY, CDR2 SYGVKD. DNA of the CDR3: TGTGCCATCAGTGAAGTGGGGGGATCGAACACTGAAGCTTTCTTT. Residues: CAISEVGGSNTEAFF.

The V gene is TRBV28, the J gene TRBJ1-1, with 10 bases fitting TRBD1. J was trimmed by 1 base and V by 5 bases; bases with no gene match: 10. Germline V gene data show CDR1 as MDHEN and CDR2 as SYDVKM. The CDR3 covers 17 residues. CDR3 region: CASSLLPGQGKNTEAFF. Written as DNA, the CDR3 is TGTGCCAGCAGTCTTCTTCCGGGACAGGGGAAGAACACTGAAGCTTTCTTT.